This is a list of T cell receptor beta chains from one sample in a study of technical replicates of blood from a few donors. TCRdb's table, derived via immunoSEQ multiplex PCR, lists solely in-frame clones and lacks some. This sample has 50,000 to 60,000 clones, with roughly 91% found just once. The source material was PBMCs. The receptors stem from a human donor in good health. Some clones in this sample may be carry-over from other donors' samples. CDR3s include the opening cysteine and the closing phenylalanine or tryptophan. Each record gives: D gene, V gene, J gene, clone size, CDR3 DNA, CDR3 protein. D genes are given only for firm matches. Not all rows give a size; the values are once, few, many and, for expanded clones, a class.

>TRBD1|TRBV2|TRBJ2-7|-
TGTGCCAGCATGACAGGACAGGGACTCCAAACCTACGAGCAGTACTTC
CASMTGQGLQTYEQYF
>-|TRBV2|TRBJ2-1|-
TGTGCCAGCAGTTGGGGGGTAGGGGTCTACAATGAGCAGTTCTTC
CASSWGVGVYNEQFF
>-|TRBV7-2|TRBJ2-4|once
TGTGCCAGCAGCTTAGCGCGGGACGGCGACATTCAGTACTTC
CASSLARDGDIQYF
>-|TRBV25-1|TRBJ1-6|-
TGTGCCAGCAGTGGGCAGTCCTATAATTCACCCCTCCACTTT
CASSGQSYNSPLHF
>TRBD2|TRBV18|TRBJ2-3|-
TGTGCCAGCTCACCCCTAGCGGGGGGGCCAGATACGCAGTATTTT
CASSPLAGGPDTQYF
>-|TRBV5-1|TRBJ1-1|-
TGCGCCAGTACCCCACCCCTGGCCGCGGGCACTGAAGCTTTCTTT
CASTPPLAAGTEAFF
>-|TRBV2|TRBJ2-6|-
TGTGCCAGCAGTGATACCTACAGCCTCTCTGGGGCCAACGTCCTGACTTTC
CASSDTYSLSGANVLTF
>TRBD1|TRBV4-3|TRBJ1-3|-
TGCGCCAGCAGCCAAGATGCGACAGGGGGTCGAAACACCATATATTTT
CASSQDATGGRNTIYF
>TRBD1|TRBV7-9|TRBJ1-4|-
TGTGCCAGCAGCTTAGGGACAGGGGCAACTAATGAAAAACTGTTTTTT
CASSLGTGATNEKLFF
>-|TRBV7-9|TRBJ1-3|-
TGTGCCAGCAGCAGAGACAGGCCCTCCTCTGGAAACACCATATATTTT
CASSRDRPSSGNTIYF
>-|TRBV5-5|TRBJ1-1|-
TGTGCCAGCAGCTTACCGGACAGCACTGAAGCTTTCTTT
CASSLPDSTEAFF
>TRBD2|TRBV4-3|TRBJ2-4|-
TGCGCCAGCAGCCGGGGACTAGCGGACCAAAACATTCAGTACTTC
CASSRGLADQNIQYF
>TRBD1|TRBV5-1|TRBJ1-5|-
TGCGCCAGCAGCCTCCAGGGGGGCAATCAGCCCCAGCATTTT
CASSLQGGNQPQHF
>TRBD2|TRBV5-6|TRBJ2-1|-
TGTGCCAGCAGCCAGCGGGAGTGGTCCTACAATGAGCAGTTCTTC
CASSQREWSYNEQFF
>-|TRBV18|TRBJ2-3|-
TGTGCCAGCTCACCAGGGGCGGCAGATACGCAGTATTTT
CASSPGAADTQYF
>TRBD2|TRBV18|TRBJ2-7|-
TGTGCCAGCTCACCACCGGGACTAGCGGGTGAGCAGTACTTC
CASSPPGLAGEQYF
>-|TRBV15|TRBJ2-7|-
TGTGCCACCAGCCGCGGGCGGGGAGCCTACGAGCAGTACTTC
CATSRGRGAYEQYF
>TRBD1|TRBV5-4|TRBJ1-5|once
TGTGCCAGCAGCTTGGAGCCGGGACAGGGCAATCAGCCCCAGCATTTT
CASSLEPGQGNQPQHF
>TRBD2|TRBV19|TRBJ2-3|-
TGTGCCAGTAGTATCCTTTCGCGGGGGGCCACAGATACGCAGTATTTT
CASSILSRGATDTQYF
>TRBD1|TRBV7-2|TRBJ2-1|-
TGTGCCAGCAGCATATACAGGGGGACCAATGAGCAGTTCTTC
CASSIYRGTNEQFF
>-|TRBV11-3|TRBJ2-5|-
TGTGCCAGCAGCTTGGGCGAGAGTGGAAAAGAGACCCAGTACTTC
CASSLGESGKETQYF
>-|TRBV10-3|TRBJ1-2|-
TGTGCCATCAGTGATCATCACTCATCTAACTATGGCTACACCTTC
CAISDHHSSNYGYTF